The rows below give T cell receptor beta chains drawn from one sample of a study of early T cells in non-severe SARS-CoV-2 infection. TCRdb reanalysed the 5' RACE reads using MiXCR and keeps one entry per CDR3 protein. The sample holds under 95,000 distinct CDR3 sequences; more than 12% are singletons and the top ten take less than 7%. The sequenced sample consisted of whole blood. The receptors were gathered from an adult who was a healthcare worker with PCR-confirmed SARS-CoV-2 infection or an uninfected control (not recorded which). Each CDR3 is given without its conserved first and last residue.

V gene,J gene,CDR3 protein
TRBV24-1,TRBJ1-1,ATSALENNDCMNTEAF
TRBV20-1,TRBJ2-7,SARDLHYEQY
TRBV6-1,TRBJ1-1,ASSARVDTEAF
TRBV28,TRBJ1-5,ASCGRGSQPQH
TRBV7-2,TRBJ2-3,ASSSRGADTQY
TRBV4-2,TRBJ2-3,ASSPLQREFTDTQY
TRBV29-1,TRBJ2-1,SVTGSSYNEQF
TRBV20-1,TRBJ2-1,SARLAGLVSSYNEQF
TRBV7-9,TRBJ1-2,ASSLGSKGDYGYT
TRBV3-1,TRBJ2-2,ASSQAPSTGELF
TRBV28,TRBJ2-1,ASSFKVTGGPSSYNEQF
TRBV5-1,TRBJ2-1,ASSSPRQRANDNEQF
TRBV7-6,TRBJ1-1,ASSSTRGNTEAF
TRBV7-2,TRBJ2-7,ASSLSMTYEQY
TRBV9,TRBJ2-1,ASSVGASGRAKVYNEQF
TRBV5-1,TRBJ1-1,ASSSTNTEAF
TRBV19,TRBJ2-2,ASSTRAGTGELF
TRBV18,TRBJ1-5,ASSPFSQGNNQPQH
TRBV28,TRBJ2-4,ASSYSGLKNIQY
TRBV19,TRBJ2-5,ASSAEDRETQY
TRBV10-1,TRBJ2-1,ASQEGLAGADEQF
TRBV5-4,TRBJ2-7,ASNRDASYEQY
TRBV29-1,TRBJ2-2,SVDDLLGGELF
TRBV18,TRBJ1-1,ASSPRGTGVAGTEAF
TRBV7-9,TRBJ2-3,ASSRGQGADTQY
TRBV9,TRBJ2-4,ASSVDPGTSGRFQY
TRBV5-1,TRBJ2-5,ARGSGPETQY
TRBV6-2/TRBV6-3,TRBJ2-3,ASTPAGASTDTQY
TRBV7-9,TRBJ2-1,ASSPRSGRSYNEQF
TRBV4-3,TRBJ2-7,ASSQEGSDYEQY
TRBV7-8,TRBJ1-1,ASLTGNTEAF
TRBV9,TRBJ1-2,ASSEQGGYT
TRBV5-4,TRBJ1-1,ASSLGAEAF
TRBV28,TRBJ2-3,ASSRAPDTQY
TRBV28,TRBJ2-3,ASRSGTSGSNTQY
TRBV29-1,TRBJ2-7,SVADRDREQY
TRBV6-5,TRBJ2-5,ASSYSGTSGSHRGTQY
TRBV11-2,TRBJ2-7,ASSQGGGAYEQY
TRBV7-2,TRBJ2-7,ASSLAGPGEQY
TRBV13,TRBJ2-5,ASSLQGQETQY
TRBV25-1,TRBJ1-2,ASSEQTLSGYT
TRBV9,TRBJ1-2,ASSPYSTVANGYT
TRBV5-1,TRBJ2-3,ASSLISGTGLGDTQY
TRBV5-5,TRBJ1-5,ASSSREGNQPQH
TRBV6-1,TRBJ1-4,ASREGWSNEKLF
TRBV27,TRBJ2-3,ASKVEGGTDTQY
TRBV20-1,TRBJ2-7,STRPEAGLSYEQY
TRBV27,TRBJ1-2,ASSLSVNYGYT